This TCR beta chain emerged from a study of CD8+ T cells in alopecia areata. The overall study: Treated individuals took tofacitinib by mouth, 5 to 10 mg twice daily. Findings and caveats of the study: Affected scalp, especially in alopecia totalis/universalis, had a higher clonality than normal scalp did. The study found TCR sharing across patients less clear than in mice, possibly for HLA reasons.

CDR1 is KGHSH, CDR2 LQKENI, per germline. CDR3 size: 17 residues. V was clipped by 6 bases and J by 7 bases; unmatched bases: 16. RNA was extracted and reverse transcribed into cDNA as the sequencing template. Profiling relied on immunoSEQ multiplex PCR, and the TCRdb table lists in-frame clones only, not all of them. The data contain hundreds of thousands of clones, around 62% of them seen just once; the ten biggest clones take up 0.45%. Sampling of alopecia areata patients yielded lesional scalp punch biopsies as well as peripheral blood. This clone was found a few times. Its antigen is not identified.

The V and J genes are TRBV18 and TRBJ2-4; 9 bases map to TRBD1. Material: CD4+ T cells sorted from blood, obtained at week 0. The receptor was derived from a human donor with alopecia areata. The CDR3 loop is CASSGLQGARGENIQYF. CDR3 in DNA: TGTGCCAGCTCGGGCTTACAGGGGGCGCGAGGAGAGAACATTCAGTACTTC.